A single sample is the source of the 13 T cell receptor beta chains below, sequenced in a study of cytomegalovirus exposure and HLA in healthy donors. PCR amplification relied on 60 Vbeta primers (plus 13 Jbeta primers). Sequenced by immunoSEQ multiplex PCR; TCRdb stores in-frame clones only, minus some. The top ten clones hold around 1.9% of a sample with about 200,000 clones, 81% of them seen once. Specimen: PBMCs. These TCRs come from a man between 18 and 35 years old in good health and CMV-seronegative.

The chain recombines TRBV10-2 with TRBJ1-1; 9 bases fit TRBD1. After removal of 7 bases from V and 4 bases from J, the junction contained 7 bases not matched to a gene. Per the germline V gene, CDR1 is WSHSY and CDR2 is SAAADI. This CDR3 contains 14 residues. The CDR3 is CASKNRGLGTEAFF. CDR3 nucleotides: TGCGCCAGCAAGAACAGGGGGCTAGGCACTGAAGCTTTCTTT.

V and J are TRBV30 and TRBJ2-7, with 8 bases lining up with TRBD1. CDR3 length: 14 residues. After removal of 2 bases from V and 5 bases from J, the junction contained 8 bases not matched to a gene. Germline V gene lookup returns CDR1 GTSNPN and CDR2 SVGIG (reference sequence). Written as DNA, the CDR3 is TGTGCCTGGAGTCTAGACAGGGGTTTGAACGAGCAGTACTTC. Translation gives CAWSLDRGLNEQYF.

The rearrangement uses TRBV27 and TRBJ2-7; the match to TRBD2 covers 9 bases. CDR1 and CDR2 (germline): MNHEY, SMNVEV (reference sequence). The junction had 11 bases not matched to a gene; V was cut back by 5 bases and J by 0 bases. This CDR3 spans 17 amino acids. CDR3 bases: TGTGCCAGCAGTCCCCTCCTGGGTAGCGGGAGCTCCTACGAGCAGTACTTC. This codes for CASSPLLGSGSSYEQYF.

The rearrangement joins TRBV13 to TRBJ2-5; possible D gene TRBD2, 6 bases. Per the germline V gene, CDR1 is PRHDT and CDR2 is FYEKMQ (reference sequence). Trimming shortened V by 5 bases and J by 5 bases, and 12 bases separated the two germline ends. The CDR3 has 13 amino acids. CDR3: CASSPRGRETQYF. The CDR3, as DNA: TGTGCCAGCAGCCCCCGTGGGAGGGAGACCCAGTACTTC.

V usage is TRBV19 and J usage is TRBJ2-1, with D possibly matching TRBD2 (5 bases). The V and J ends lost 6 bases and 0 bases respectively, with 15 bases between them. The CDR3 sequence is 16 residues long. The V gene's germline CDR1 is LNHDA and CDR2 SQIVND (reference sequence). The CDR3 DNA follows: TGTGCCAGTAGAACGGCGAGGAGCGGCTCCTACAATGAGCAGTTCTTC. Translation: CASRTARSGSYNEQFF.

The chain is built from TRBV6-6 and TRBJ2-7, with 9 bases that match TRBD1. The V and J ends lost 6 bases and 2 bases, in that order; junction bases with no gene match: 8. Germline V lookup: CDR1 MNHNY, CDR2 SVGAGI (reference sequence). The CDR3 consists of 15 residues. CDR3 region: CASSSPGTGTYEQYF. For the CDR3, the DNA is TGTGCCAGCAGCTCCCCCGGGACAGGGACCTACGAGCAGTACTTC.

The chain uses TRBV27 and TRBJ2-3; D possibly corresponds to TRBD2 (7 bases). The CDR3 covers 18 residues. Per the germline V gene, CDR1 is MNHEY and CDR2 is SMNVEV (reference sequence). V was shortened by 2 bases and J by 0 bases, with 18 bases between the two germline ends. The DNA for the CDR3 is TGTGCCAGCAGTTTAGGGGGGGCTTGGATTTCGAGCACAGATACGCAGTATTTT. Its translation: CASSLGGAWISSTDTQYF.

This clone appeared a few times. The chain couples TRBV15 to TRBJ2-1; 7 bases fit TRBD1. Germline CDR1 reads LNHNV; CDR2 reads YYDKDF (reference sequence). V was clipped by 1 base and J by 6 bases; unmatched bases: 12. CDR3 size: 17 residues. CDR3 region: CATSRGLNRGAGNEQFF. The CDR3 region has the DNA TGTGCCACCAGCAGAGGCCTTAACAGGGGCGCAGGCAATGAGCAGTTCTTC.

The chain joins TRBV6-6 to TRBJ2-1; 7 positions agree with TRBD2. The J segment lost 4 bases and the V segment lost 2 bases, leaving 8 bases of the junction unmatched. Germline assignment: CDR1 MNHNY and CDR2 SVGAGI (reference sequence). This CDR3 has 16 residues. Here the CDR3 DNA reads TGTGCCAGCAGTTACAACGGAGCGGGGCAATACAATGAGCAGTTCTTC. This translates into CASSYNGAGQYNEQFF.

The CDR3 region is CASSLFAGTNTGELFF. In nucleotides, the CDR3 is TGTGCCAGCAGCTTGTTCGCAGGGACGAACACCGGGGAGCTGTTTTTT. This chain joins TRBV11-2 and TRBJ2-2; D may be TRBD1 (5 bases). The germline CDR1 and CDR2 sequences are SGHAT and FQNNGV. This CDR3 contains 16 residues. V shed 3 bases and J shed 0 bases, with 11 bases lying between them.

This chain links TRBV6-1 with TRBJ1-1, with D possibly being TRBD1 (5 bases). The CDR3 covers 15 residues. V lost 2 bases to trimming and J lost 3 bases, with 13 bases between them. Germline CDR1 is MNHNS and CDR2 is SASEGT. The CDR3 region is CASSETRVRDTEAFF. In DNA, the CDR3 is TGTGCCAGCAGTGAAACCCGGGTCAGGGACACTGAAGCTTTCTTT.

The genes are TRBV7-2 and TRBJ2-7; the match to TRBD2 covers 14 bases. Trimming cost V 5 bases and J 7 bases; bases outside gene matches: 7. From germline, CDR1 is SGHTA and CDR2 FQGNSA. This CDR3 is built from 15 residues. CDR3 amino acids: CASSPSGLAGEEQYF. CDR3 bases: TGTGCCAGCAGCCCCTCGGGACTAGCGGGGGAGGAGCAGTACTTC.

The V call is TRBV13, the J call TRBJ1-1; perhaps TRBD1 as D (5 bases). The germline V gene has CDR1 PRHDT and CDR2 FYEKMQ (reference sequence). V was trimmed by 5 bases and J by 7 bases, leaving 14 bases between them. CDR3 length: 13 amino acids. CDR3 loop: CASSANRYFEAFF. CDR3 nucleotides: TGTGCCAGCAGCGCCAACAGGTACTTTGAAGCTTTCTTT.